The 12 T cell receptor beta chains given below trace back to one sample, sequenced in a study of blood T cell repertoires in COVID-19. The data were produced by immunoSEQ multiplex PCR, yet TCRdb's version contains in-frame clones alone and is incomplete. The sample lists more than 150,000 clones, 60% to 80% seen once, with around 16% in the top ten. The sequenced sample consisted of PBMCs or T cells enriched from blood (not recorded which). These receptors all come from a woman aged 45-60 years who had recovered from COVID-19.

This clone was picked up a small number of times. The chain is built from TRBV7-9 and TRBJ2-3; D remains unclear. Trimming took off 2 bases at V and 2 bases at J, with 14 bases between the two ends. The germline V gene has CDR1 SEHNR and CDR2 FQNEAQ (reference sequence). CDR3 length: 16 residues. The CDR3 region has the DNA TGTGCCAGCAGCTTAAGTCGGTCCATCACCACAGATACGCAGTATTTT. Translation gives CASSLSRSITTDTQYF.

This chain links TRBV7-2 with TRBJ2-1; 9 nucleotides agree with TRBD2. Germline V gene sequence: CDR1 SGHTA, CDR2 FQGNSA. The trim removed 6 bases at V and 10 bases at J, leaving 7 bases unmatched. This CDR3 region has 13 residues. CDR3 bases: TGTGCCAGCAGTTTGTCCGGGACTAGCGAGCAGTTCTTC. Protein sequence: CASSLSGTSEQFF.

V gene TRBV28 combines with J gene TRBJ2-1, with TRBD2 matching 12 bases. Trimming removed 5 bases from V and 0 bases from J; junction bases left unmatched: 2. Germline V gene data show CDR1 as MDHEN and CDR2 as SYDVKM. This CDR3 has 16 residues. The CDR3, as DNA: TGTGCCAGCAGTCTAGCGGGAGGGGGCTCCTACAATGAGCAGTTCTTC. Its protein is CASSLAGGGSYNEQFF.

This clone appeared a few times. This rearrangement joins TRBV11-3 to TRBJ2-1; 10 bases match TRBD2. CDR3 length: 16 amino acids. The J segment lost 5 bases and the V segment lost 3 bases, leaving 7 bases of the junction unmatched. Germline assignment: CDR1 SGHNT and CDR2 YENEEA. The CDR3 loop reads CASSFKTSGTDNEQFF. The CDR3, as DNA: TGTGCCAGCAGCTTCAAAACTAGCGGGACCGACAATGAGCAGTTCTTC. The variable domain in full, completed from reference TRBV11-3 and TRBJ2-1, reads EAGVVQSPRYKIIEKKQPVAFWCNPISGHNTLYWYLQNLGQGPELLIRYENEEAVDDSQLPKDRFSAERLKGVDSTLKIQPAELGDSAVYLCASSFKTSGTDNEQFFGPGTRLTVL.

This chain connects TRBV23-1 to TRBJ1-4; D is ambiguous. TRBV23-1 is sorted into the ORF group, with uncertain function. The CDR3 contains 16 residues. Trimming shortened V by 0 bases and J by 2 bases, and 10 bases separated the two germline ends. The CDR3 DNA sequence: TGCGCCAGCAGTCAATCGGTGAGGGAGACTAATGAAAAACTGTTTTTT. Encoded protein: CASSQSVRETNEKLFF.

This rearrangement joins TRBV21-1 to TRBJ2-3; the tabulated D call, TRBD1, remains unverified against the DNA. TRBV21-1 corresponds to a pseudogene. The CDR3 has 16 residues. CDR3 DNA sequence: TGTGCCAGCAGCGACCGGGACAGTTATTGCACAGATACGCAGTATTTT. Protein sequence: CASSDRDSYCTDTQYF.

The chain uses TRBV18 and TRBJ1-1; D is undetermined. Trimming cost V 3 bases and J 5 bases, with 13 bases left between them. In germline, CDR1 is KGHSH, CDR2 LQKENI. The CDR3 spans 14 residues. The CDR3 nucleotides read TGTGCCAGCTCACCCGGGAACCCCGGGACTGAAGCTTTCTTT. Its protein is CASSPGNPGTEAFF.

J is TRBJ2-7 and V is TRBV11-2, with TRBD2 matching over 9 bases. The CDR3 runs 15 residues. Trimming cost V 5 bases and J 0 bases; bases outside gene matches: 5. CDR1 and CDR2 from the germline V gene are SGHAT and FQNNGV. The CDR3: CASSRTSDSSYEQYF. In DNA form, the CDR3 reads TGTGCCAGCAGCCGGACTAGCGACAGCTCCTACGAGCAGTACTTC.

This clone appeared many times. The chain uses TRBV2 and TRBJ2-2; D is unclear. The germline CDR1 and CDR2 sequences are SNHLY and FYNNEI. The CDR3 runs 14 residues. V was cut by 1 base and J by 3 bases, with 6 bases left in between. The CDR3 DNA reads as TGTGCCAGCAGTGAAGGCCGGGACACCGGGGAGCTGTTTTTT. Residues: CASSEGRDTGELFF.

The chain carries TRBV7-2 and TRBJ2-7; possibly TRBD2 for D (5 bases). V gave up 5 bases and J gave up 2 bases, with 13 bases separating them. Germline CDR1 is SGHTA and CDR2 is FQGNSA. The CDR3 loop spans 14 amino acids. CDR3 sequence (DNA): TGTGCCAGCAGCCCAAGCGGACTGGCCTACGAGCAGTACTTC. The encoded protein is CASSPSGLAYEQYF.

The rearrangement uses TRBV28 and TRBJ1-1, with 9 bases identical to TRBD1. The V segment lost 7 bases and the J segment 2 bases; nucleotides outside the gene matches: 14. The CDR3 is 17 residues long. In germline, CDR1 is MDHEN, CDR2 SYDVKM. The CDR3 nucleotides read TGTGCCAGCACCAACGCCGGGACAGGGAGGGCTAACACTGAAGCTTTCTTT. It specifies CASTNAGTGRANTEAFF.

This rearrangement joins TRBV2 to TRBJ1-1; perhaps TRBD1 as D (5 bases). The CDR3 sequence is 15 residues long. CDR1 and CDR2 (germline): SNHLY, FYNNEI. Between the trimmed V and J ends, which lost 4 bases and 1 base, there was a span of 13 bases. The CDR3 protein is CASSASSTGNTEAFF. CDR3 nucleotides: TGTGCCAGCAGTGCCTCCAGTACAGGGAACACTGAAGCTTTCTTT.